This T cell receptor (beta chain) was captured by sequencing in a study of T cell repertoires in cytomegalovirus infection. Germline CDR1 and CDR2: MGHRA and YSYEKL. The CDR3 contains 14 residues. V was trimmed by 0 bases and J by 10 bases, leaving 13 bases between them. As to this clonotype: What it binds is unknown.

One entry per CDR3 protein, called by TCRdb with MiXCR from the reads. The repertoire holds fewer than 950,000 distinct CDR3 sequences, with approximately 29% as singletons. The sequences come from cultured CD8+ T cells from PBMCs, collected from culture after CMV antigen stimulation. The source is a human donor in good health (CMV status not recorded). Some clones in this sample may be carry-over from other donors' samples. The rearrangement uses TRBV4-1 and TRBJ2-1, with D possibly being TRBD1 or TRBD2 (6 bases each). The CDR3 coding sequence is TGCGCCAGCAGCCAAGATGGGGGGCCCATAGAGCAGTTCTTC. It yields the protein CASSQDGGPIEQFF.